This T cell receptor (beta chain) comes out of a study of T cell clonotyping in hematopoietic cell transplantation. Time point denoted: recipient sample about 28 days before transplant, after cytoreduction. Study-wide findings and caveats: Recipient TCR diversity dropped after transplant; expanded clonotypes rose from day 30 to 180.

Germline CDR1 and CDR2: LNHDA and SQIVND (reference sequence). The V and J ends lost 6 bases and 2 bases respectively, with 11 bases between them. The CDR3 extends over 13 amino acids. A note on this clone: Its specificity is not known.

The table came from immunoSEQ multiplex PCR; TCRdb's copy has only in-frame clones and leaves some out. The sample holds over 5,000 clones, 70% to 90% seen once. The TCR was taken from a man aged 60-69 years with acute myeloid leukemia. Some clones in this sample may be carry-over from other donors' samples. The chain couples TRBV19 to TRBJ2-7, with D tentatively TRBD1 (5 bases). Source: peripheral blood mononuclear cells, taken before stem cell transplant. The CDR3 nucleotides are TGTGCCAGTAGCCCTGACAGAGCCTACGAGCAGTACTTC. Encoded protein: CASSPDRAYEQYF.